This T cell receptor beta chain was retrieved from a study of cytomegalovirus exposure and HLA in healthy donors. In the study overall: Approximately 180 million T cells yielded 100 million or so unique TCR beta sequences in earlier analysis.

CDR1 and CDR2 from the germline V gene are SGHRS and YFSETQ. The CDR3 contains 16 residues. In the PCR, 60 Vbeta and 13 Jbeta primers were used. Assay: immunoSEQ multiplex PCR; the TCRdb copy retains only in-frame clones and omits some. The data show about 170,000 clones, more than 75% seen once. The rearrangement joins TRBV5-1 to TRBJ2-5; D possibly corresponds to TRBD1 (6 bases). The end of the DNA is better explained by TRBJ2-7, so the J call may be wrong. Sequenced material: PBMCs. The clonotype comes from a man aged 25 to 40 in good health and CMV-seropositive. CDR3 coding DNA: TGCGCCAGCAGCTTGGCGGGACAACCTAGCTCCTACGAGCAGTACTTC. It specifies CASSLAGQPSSYEQYF.